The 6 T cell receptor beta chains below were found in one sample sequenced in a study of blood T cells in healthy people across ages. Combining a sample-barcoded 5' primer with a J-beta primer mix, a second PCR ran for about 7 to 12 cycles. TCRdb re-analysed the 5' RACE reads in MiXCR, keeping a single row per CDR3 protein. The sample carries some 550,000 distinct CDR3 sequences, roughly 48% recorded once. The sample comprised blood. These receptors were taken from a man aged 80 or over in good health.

CDR3 bases: TGTGCCAGCTCACCTGGTGCCCGTTACGAGCAGTACTTC. Its translation is CASSPGARYEQYF. J is TRBJ2-7 and V is TRBV18; D unclear. Trimming stripped 3 bases from V and 4 bases from J, with 10 bases between. CDR1 is KGHSH, CDR2 LQKENI, per germline. This CDR3 region has 13 residues.

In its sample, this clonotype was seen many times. This CDR3 is CSATNRLAGVEQYF. CDR3 sequence (DNA): TGCAGCGCCACGAACCGACTAGCGGGAGTCGAGCAGTACTTC. The chain links TRBV29-1 to TRBJ2-7, with 12 bases fitting TRBD2. Germline values: CDR1 SQVTM, CDR2 ANQGSEA. The CDR3 runs to 14 residues. V was pared by 7 bases and J by 6 bases, with 10 bases of the junction left unmatched.

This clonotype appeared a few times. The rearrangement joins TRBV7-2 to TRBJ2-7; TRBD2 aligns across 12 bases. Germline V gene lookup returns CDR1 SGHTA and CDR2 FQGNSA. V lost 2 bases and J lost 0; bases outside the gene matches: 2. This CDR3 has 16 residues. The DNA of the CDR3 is TGTGCCAGCAGCTTACGGACTAGCGGGACCTCCTACGAGCAGTACTTC. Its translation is CASSLRTSGTSYEQYF.

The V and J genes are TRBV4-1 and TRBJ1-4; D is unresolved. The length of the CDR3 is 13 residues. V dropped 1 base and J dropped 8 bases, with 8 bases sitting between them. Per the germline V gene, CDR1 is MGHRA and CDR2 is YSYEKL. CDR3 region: CASSQGVREKLFF. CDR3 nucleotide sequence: TGCGCCAGCAGCCAAGGCGTACGGGAAAAACTGTTTTTT.

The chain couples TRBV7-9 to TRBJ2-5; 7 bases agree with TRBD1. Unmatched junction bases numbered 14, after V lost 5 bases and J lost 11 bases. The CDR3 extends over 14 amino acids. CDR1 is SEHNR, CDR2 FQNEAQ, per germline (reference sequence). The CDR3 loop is CASSPPGDSLKQYF. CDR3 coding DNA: TGTGCCAGCAGCCCCCCCGGGGACAGCCTAAAGCAGTACTTC. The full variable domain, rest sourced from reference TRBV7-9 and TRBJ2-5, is DTGVSQNPRHKITKRGQNVTFRCDPISEHNRLYWYRQTLGQGPEFLTYFQNEAQLEKSRLLSDRFSAERPKGSFSTLEIQRTEQGDSAMYLCASSPPGDSLKQYFGPGTRLLVL.

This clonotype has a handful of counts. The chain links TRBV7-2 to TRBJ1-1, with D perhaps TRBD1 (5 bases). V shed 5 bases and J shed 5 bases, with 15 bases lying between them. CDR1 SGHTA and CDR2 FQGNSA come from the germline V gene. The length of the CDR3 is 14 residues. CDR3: CASSPAPGRTEAFF. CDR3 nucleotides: TGTGCCAGCAGCCCAGCACCAGGGCGGACTGAAGCTTTCTTT.